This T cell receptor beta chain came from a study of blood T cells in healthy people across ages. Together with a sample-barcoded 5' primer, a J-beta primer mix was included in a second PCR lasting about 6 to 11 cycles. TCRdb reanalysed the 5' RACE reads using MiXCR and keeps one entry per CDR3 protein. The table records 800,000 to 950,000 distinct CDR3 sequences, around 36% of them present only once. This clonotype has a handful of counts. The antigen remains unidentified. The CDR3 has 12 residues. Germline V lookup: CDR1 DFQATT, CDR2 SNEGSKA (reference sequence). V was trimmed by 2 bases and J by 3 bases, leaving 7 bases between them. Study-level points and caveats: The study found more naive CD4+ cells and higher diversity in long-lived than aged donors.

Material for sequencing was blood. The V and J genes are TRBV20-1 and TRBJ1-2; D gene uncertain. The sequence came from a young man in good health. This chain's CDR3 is CSARRRDYGYTF. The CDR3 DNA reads TGCAGTGCTAGAAGGAGGGACTATGGCTACACCTTC.